The present T cell receptor beta chain was sequenced within a study of OX40 agonist ivuxolimab in advanced cancers. Regarding the study as a whole: Mean expanded clone counts were higher in CD8+ than CD4+ T cells. At 0.1 to 3.0 mg/kg, CD4+ and CD8+ blood T cells expanded clonally by week 6.

Sequencing was performed with immunoSEQ multiplex PCR; in TCRdb, only in-frame clones are kept and a portion is missing. The sample yields 65,000 or so clones, over 65% seen once. A remark on this clone: Its specificity is unknown.

The sequence was obtained from an adult with an advanced solid tumor such as melanoma, head and neck, liver or kidney cancer. The sequencing here drew on CD4+ or CD8+ T cells sorted from blood, taken in a trial of the OX40 agonist ivuxolimab.

The CDR3 reads CASTRDGQETQYF. CDR3 sequence (DNA): TGTGCCAGCACTCGGGACGGTCAAGAGACCCAGTACTTC. The chain links TRBV2 to TRBJ2-5, with D possibly being TRBD1 or TRBD2 (5 bases each). Germline V gene data show CDR1 as SNHLY and CDR2 as FYNNEI. The length of the CDR3 is 13 residues. V was trimmed by 7 bases and J by 2 bases, leaving 11 bases between them. Together with reference TRBV2 and TRBJ2-5, the CDR3 gives the full variable domain: EPEVTQTPSHQVTQMGQEVILRCVPISNHLYFYWYRQILGQKVEFLVSFYNNEISEKSEIFDDQFSVERPDGSNFTLKIRSTKLEDSAMYFCASTRDGQETQYFGPGTRLLVL.